The T cell receptor (beta chain) under discussion was sequenced for a study of blood T cell repertoires in COVID-19. Study background: The United States, Italy and Spain provided the acute and convalescent COVID-19 samples. The cDNA or gDNA used as material had been derived from T cells, B-cell-depleted T cells, or PBMCs.

Produced via immunoSEQ multiplex PCR; TCRdb's table is partial and in-frame only. The sample consists of a few hundred thousand clones, approximately 89% of them appearing once. Germline lookup yields CDR1 LNHDA and CDR2 SQIVND (reference sequence). Trimming pared 3 bases from V and 4 bases from J, leaving 12 bases between. The CDR3 spans 15 residues. The chain uses TRBV19 and TRBJ2-2; D might be TRBD2 (6 bases). The sequencing input was peripheral blood. The sequence was obtained from a woman in her 30s with COVID-19, enrolled during active disease. CDR3 nucleotides: TGTGCCAGTAGTATCTCGGGGGTGAGCACCGGGGAGCTGTTTTTT. As protein: CASSISGVSTGELFF.